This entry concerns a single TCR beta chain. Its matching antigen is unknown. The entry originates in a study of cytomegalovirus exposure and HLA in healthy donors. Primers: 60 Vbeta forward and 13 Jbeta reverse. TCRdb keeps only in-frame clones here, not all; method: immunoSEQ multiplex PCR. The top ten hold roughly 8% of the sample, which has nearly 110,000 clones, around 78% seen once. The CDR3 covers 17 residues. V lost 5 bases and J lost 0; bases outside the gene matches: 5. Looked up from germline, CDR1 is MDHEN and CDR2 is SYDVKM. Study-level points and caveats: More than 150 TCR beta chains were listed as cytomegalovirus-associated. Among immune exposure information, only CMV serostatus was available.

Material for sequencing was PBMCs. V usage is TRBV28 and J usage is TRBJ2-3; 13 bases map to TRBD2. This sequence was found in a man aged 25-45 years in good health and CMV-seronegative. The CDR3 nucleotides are TGTGCCAGCAGTGGGACTAGCGGGGACCCTAGCACAGATACGCAGTATTTT. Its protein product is CASSGTSGDPSTDTQYF.